Following are 4 T cell receptor beta chains from one sample sequenced in a study of a mutant IDH1 vaccine in newly diagnosed glioma. These receptors are not linked to any known antigen. Repertoires were generated with immunoSEQ multiplex PCR, while TCRdb's copy carries only in-frame clones and drops some. The sample includes 40,000 to 45,000 clones, about 75% of them seen just once. The time point is: week 23, last vaccination. All doses held 300 ug of mutant IDH1 20-mer peptide, with topical imiquimod. The specimen was PBMCs, collected from a glioma patient whose treatment included an IDH1 peptide vaccine. The receptors were sampled from a man between 50 and 59 years old with glioma.

V and J are TRBV5-6 and TRBJ2-1; 8 bases are shared with TRBD1. The J segment lost 10 bases and the V segment lost 0 bases, leaving 12 bases of the junction unmatched. The germline gives CDR1 SGHDT, CDR2 YYEEEE. CDR3 length equals 16 residues. DNA for the CDR3: TGTGCCAGCAGCTTGGAAGGGACAGGTAAACTTTGGGAGCAGTTCTTC. Its protein product is CASSLEGTGKLWEQFF.

V gene TRBV4-3 combines with J gene TRBJ2-7, with a weak D call TRBD2 (6 bases). This CDR3 contains 15 residues. Trimming removed 1 base at V and 2 bases at J, with 12 bases between. Germline values: CDR1 LGHNA, CDR2 YSLEER. CDR3 in amino acids: CASSQGRAGTYEQYF. The CDR3 nucleotides read TGCGCCAGCAGCCAAGGTCGAGCGGGTACCTACGAGCAGTACTTC.

This clone was picked up a small number of times. V and J are TRBV19 and TRBJ2-7; D remains ambiguous. V lost 2 bases and J 0 bases, leaving 11 bases between the germline ends. This CDR3 spans 15 amino acids. CDR1 LNHDA and CDR2 SQIVND come from the germline V gene (reference sequence). The CDR3 reads CASSIRAAFSYEQYF. In DNA, the CDR3 is TGTGCCAGTAGTATACGGGCAGCTTTCTCCTACGAGCAGTACTTC.

The rearrangement joins TRBV2 to TRBJ2-7; D gene uncertain. The CDR3 is 12 amino acids. V dropped 5 bases and J dropped 4 bases, with 9 bases sitting between them. Per germline, CDR1 SNHLY and CDR2 FYNNEI. The CDR3 loop reads CASSSGSYEQYF. CDR3 nucleotide sequence: TGTGCCAGCAGTTCTGGCAGTTACGAGCAGTACTTC.